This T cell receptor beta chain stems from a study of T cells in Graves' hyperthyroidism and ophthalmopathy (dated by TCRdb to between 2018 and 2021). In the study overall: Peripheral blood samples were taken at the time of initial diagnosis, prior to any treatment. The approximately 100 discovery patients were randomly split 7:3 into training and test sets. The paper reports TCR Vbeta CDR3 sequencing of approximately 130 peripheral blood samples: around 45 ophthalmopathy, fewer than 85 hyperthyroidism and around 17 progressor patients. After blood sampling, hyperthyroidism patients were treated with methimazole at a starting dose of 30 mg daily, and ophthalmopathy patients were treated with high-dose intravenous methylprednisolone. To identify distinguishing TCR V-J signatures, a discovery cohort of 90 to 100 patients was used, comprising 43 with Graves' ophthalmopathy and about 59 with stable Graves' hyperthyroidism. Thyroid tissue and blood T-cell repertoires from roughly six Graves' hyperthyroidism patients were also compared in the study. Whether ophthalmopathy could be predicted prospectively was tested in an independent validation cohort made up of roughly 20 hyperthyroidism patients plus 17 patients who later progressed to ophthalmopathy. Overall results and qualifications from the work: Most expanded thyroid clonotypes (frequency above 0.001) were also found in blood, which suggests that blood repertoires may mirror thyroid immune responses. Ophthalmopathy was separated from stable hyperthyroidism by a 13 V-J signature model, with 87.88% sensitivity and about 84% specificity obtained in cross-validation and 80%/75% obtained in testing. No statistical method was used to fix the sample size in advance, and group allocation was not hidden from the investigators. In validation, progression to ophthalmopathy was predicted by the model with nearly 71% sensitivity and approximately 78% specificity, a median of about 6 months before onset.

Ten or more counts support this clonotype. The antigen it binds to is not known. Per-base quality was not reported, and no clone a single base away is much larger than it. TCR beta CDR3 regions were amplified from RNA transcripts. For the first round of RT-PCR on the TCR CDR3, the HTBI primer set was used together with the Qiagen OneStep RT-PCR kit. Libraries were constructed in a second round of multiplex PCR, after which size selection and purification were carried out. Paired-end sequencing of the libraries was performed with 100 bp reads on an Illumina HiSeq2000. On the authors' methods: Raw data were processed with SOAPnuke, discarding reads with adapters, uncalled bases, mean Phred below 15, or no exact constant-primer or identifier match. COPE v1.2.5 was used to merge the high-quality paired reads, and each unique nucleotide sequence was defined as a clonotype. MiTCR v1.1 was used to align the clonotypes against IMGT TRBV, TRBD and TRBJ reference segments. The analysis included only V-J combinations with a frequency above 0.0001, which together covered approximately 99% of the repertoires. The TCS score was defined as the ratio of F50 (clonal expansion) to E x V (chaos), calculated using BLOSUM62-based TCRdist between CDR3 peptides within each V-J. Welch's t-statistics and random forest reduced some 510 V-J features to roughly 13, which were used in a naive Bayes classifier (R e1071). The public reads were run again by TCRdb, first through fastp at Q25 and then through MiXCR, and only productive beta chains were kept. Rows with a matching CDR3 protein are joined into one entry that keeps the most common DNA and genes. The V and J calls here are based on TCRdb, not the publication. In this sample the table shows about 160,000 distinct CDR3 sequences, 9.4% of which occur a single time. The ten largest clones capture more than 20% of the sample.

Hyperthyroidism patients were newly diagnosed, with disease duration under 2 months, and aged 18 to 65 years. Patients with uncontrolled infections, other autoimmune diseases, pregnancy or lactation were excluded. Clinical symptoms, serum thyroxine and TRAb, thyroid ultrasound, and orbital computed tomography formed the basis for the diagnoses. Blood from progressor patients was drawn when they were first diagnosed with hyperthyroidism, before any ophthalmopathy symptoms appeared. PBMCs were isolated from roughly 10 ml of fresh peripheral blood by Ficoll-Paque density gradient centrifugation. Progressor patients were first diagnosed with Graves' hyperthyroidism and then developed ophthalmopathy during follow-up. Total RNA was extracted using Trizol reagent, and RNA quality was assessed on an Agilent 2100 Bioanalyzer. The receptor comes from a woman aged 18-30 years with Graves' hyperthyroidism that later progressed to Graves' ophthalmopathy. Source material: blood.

Here the CDR3 is given as CASSDIGTTNEKLFF. The DNA sequence is as follows: TGTGCCAGCAGTGATATCGGGACAACTAATGAAAAACTGTTTTTT. This sequence uses TRBV6-1 and TRBJ1-4, with an unclear D gene assignment. As encoded in the germline V gene, CDR1 is MNHNS while CDR2 is SASEGT. The junction shows trimming of 3 bases on V and 0 bases on J, plus 8 bases between the germline ends. The CDR3 sequence holds 15 residues, the cysteine and phenylalanine included. Kept here is only the CDR3 DNA, which spans 45 bases and is read in frame from base 1.